This passage covers 15 T cell receptor beta chains from one sample sequenced in a study of T-cell reconstitution after alpha-beta-depleted transplantation in children. Preparing the TCRbeta library involved the use of unique molecular identifiers. TCRdb reanalysed the PCR reads using MiXCR and keeps one entry per CDR3 protein. This table holds about 410,000 distinct CDR3 sequences, about 20% found once. The sequencing used PBMCs from the stem cell graft donor, collected from the stem cell graft. These receptors were obtained from a human donor who donated a stem cell graft to a child with acute myeloid leukemia.

This clonotype was seen a few times. The V call is TRBV25-1, the J call TRBJ2-7; D is unresolved. V was cut by 3 bases and J by 5 bases, with 11 bases left in between. This CDR3 is 13 amino acids long. The V gene's germline CDR1 is MGHDK and CDR2 SYGVNS. CDR3 loop: CASSDLYIHEQYF. Written as DNA, the CDR3 is TGTGCCAGCAGTGACCTTTACATACACGAGCAGTACTTC.

There are many counts of this clonotype. The CDR3 bases are TGTGCCAGCGGGGAAAGCACAGATACGCAGTATTTT. Translating gives CASGESTDTQYF. This chain joins TRBV7-6 and TRBJ2-3; D uncertain. The V and J ends lost 8 bases and 0 bases respectively, with 6 bases between them. The germline gives CDR1 SGHVS, CDR2 FNYEAQ. CDR3 length equals 12 residues.

V usage is TRBV7-9 and J usage is TRBJ1-1, with D unresolved. CDR1 and CDR2 (germline): SEHNR, FQNEAQ (reference sequence). CDR3 length: 13 amino acids. Trimming took off 1 base at V and 4 bases at J, with 7 bases between the two ends. CDR3: CASSLGVGTEAFF. The CDR3, as DNA: TGTGCCAGCAGCTTAGGGGTAGGCACTGAAGCTTTCTTT.

This clonotype was detected a few times. The V and J genes are TRBV5-1 and TRBJ2-7, with TRBD1 matching over 10 bases. The CDR3 spans 17 residues. CDR1 is SGHRS, CDR2 YFSETQ, per germline. Trimming at V came to 4 bases and at J to 3 bases, leaving 13 bases not matched to a gene. The DNA of the CDR3 is TGCGCCAGCAGCCCACGGCCGCCGGGACAGGGGTACTACGAGCAGTACTTC. Protein sequence: CASSPRPPGQGYYEQYF.

This clonotype was recorded many times. The rearrangement uses TRBV21-1 and TRBJ2-5; TRBD1, the table's D call, was not compared with the DNA. TRBV21-1 is shown as a pseudogene. The CDR3 spans 17 residues. The CDR3 protein is CASSKCTGLFPQETQYF. Written as DNA, the CDR3 is TGTGCCAGCAGCAAATGTACAGGGCTGTTCCCACAAGAGACCCAGTACTTC.

This clonotype has just a few counts. The chain employs TRBV3-1 and TRBJ2-7; the D gene is possibly TRBD1 (6 bases). The CDR3 consists of 13 residues. Germline CDR1 and CDR2: LGHDT and YNNKEL (reference sequence). Trimming took off 3 bases at V and 3 bases at J, with 9 bases between the two ends. DNA of the CDR3: TGTGCCAGCAGCCACGCAGGGGTCTACGAGCAGTACTTC. Translation gives CASSHAGVYEQYF.

At least ten counts were recorded for this clonotype. The V gene is TRBV20-1, the J gene TRBJ2-1; possible D gene TRBD2, 6 bases. The germline V gene has CDR1 DFQATT and CDR2 SNEGSKA (reference sequence). Deletions cut 4 bases from V and 0 bases from J, with 10 bases between. The CDR3 spans 14 residues. DNA for the CDR3: TGCAGTGCTAACACCGGGAGCTCCTACAATGAGCAGTTCTTC. Protein: CSANTGSSYNEQFF.

This clonotype was seen a few times. The chain recombines TRBV29-1 with TRBJ1-3; no definite D call. Trimming left V 4 bases short and J 0 bases short, with 4 bases between. Germline CDR1 and CDR2: SQVTM and ANQGSEA. CDR3 size: 12 residues. CDR3 nucleotides: TGCAGCGTTGGTACCTCTGGAAACACCATATATTTT. It specifies CSVGTSGNTIYF.

The chain employs TRBV24-1 and TRBJ2-1; a possible D gene is TRBD2 (6 bases). The CDR3 is 14 residues long. V was pared by 9 bases and J by 1 base, with 12 bases between. In germline, CDR1 is KGHDR, CDR2 SFDVKD. CDR3 residues: CATGSGSSYNEQFF. CDR3 DNA sequence: TGTGCCACCGGCAGCGGGTCATCCTACAATGAGCAGTTCTTC.

The chain joins TRBV5-1 to TRBJ2-7; D is ambiguous. The CDR3 spans 15 residues. The ends were cut back, 4 bases at V and 2 bases at J, with 16 bases in the middle. CDR1 and CDR2 (germline): SGHRS, YFSETQ. CDR3 sequence (DNA): TGCGCCAGCAGCGTATCGACGGAGAGAACCTACGAGCAGTACTTC. Translating gives CASSVSTERTYEQYF.

This clonotype was counted between two and nine times. This rearrangement joins TRBV12-5 to TRBJ2-2; 7 bases fit TRBD1. Per germline, CDR1 LGHNT and CDR2 FRNRAP. After removal of 0 bases from V and 3 bases from J, the junction contained 7 bases not matched to a gene. The CDR3 extends over 17 amino acids. The CDR3 DNA is TGTGCTAGTGGTTTGGTACAGGGGTGGGGTGACACCGGGGAGCTGTTTTTT. Protein sequence: CASGLVQGWGDTGELFF.

The chain is built from TRBV7-2 and TRBJ2-3; 9 bases agree with TRBD2. This CDR3 contains 16 residues. Germline values: CDR1 SGHTA, CDR2 FQGNSA. Trimming removed 4 bases from V and 3 bases from J; junction bases left unmatched: 8. The CDR3 sequence: CASSYQASGMTDTQYF. The CDR3, as DNA: TGTGCCAGCAGCTACCAGGCTAGCGGGATGACAGATACGCAGTATTTT.

The rearrangement uses TRBV4-1 and TRBJ2-1, with D unclear. Trimming took off 3 bases at V and 8 bases at J, with 8 bases between the two ends. The germline V gene has CDR1 MGHRA and CDR2 YSYEKL. This CDR3 spans 12 amino acids. DNA of the CDR3: TGCGCCAGCAGCCACCCAACAGATGAGCAGTTCTTC. Its translation is CASSHPTDEQFF.

This clonotype has only a few counts. V is TRBV7-8 and J is TRBJ2-7, with 10 bases that match TRBD1. With 3 bases clipped from V and 2 bases from J, the junction kept 4 bases outside the gene matches. The germline V gene has CDR1 SGHVS and CDR2 FQNEAQ. This CDR3 comprises 15 residues. As DNA, the CDR3 is TGTGCCAGCAGCTTTGCGGGACAGGGGCCCTACGAGCAGTACTTC. It codes for CASSFAGQGPYEQYF.

This chain uses TRBV12-3 or TRBV12-4 with TRBJ2-5; D perhaps matches TRBD1 (5 bases). This CDR3 has 13 amino acids. V was shortened by 3 bases and J by 7 bases, with 12 bases between the two germline ends. The CDR3 DNA follows: TGTGCCAGCAGTTTTCAGGGATTGGCGACCCAGTACTTC. It translates to CASSFQGLATQYF.